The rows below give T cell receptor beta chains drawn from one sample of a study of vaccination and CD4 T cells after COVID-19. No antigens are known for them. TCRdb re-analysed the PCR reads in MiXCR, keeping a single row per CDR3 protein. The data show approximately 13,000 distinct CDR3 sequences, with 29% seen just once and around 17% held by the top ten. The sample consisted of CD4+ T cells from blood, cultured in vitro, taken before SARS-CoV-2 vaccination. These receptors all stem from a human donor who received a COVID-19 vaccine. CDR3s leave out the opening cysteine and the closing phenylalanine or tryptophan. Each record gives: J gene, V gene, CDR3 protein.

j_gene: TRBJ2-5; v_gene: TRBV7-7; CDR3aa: ASSFSGGQETQY
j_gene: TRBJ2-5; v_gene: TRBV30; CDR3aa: AWSVILAGRQETQY
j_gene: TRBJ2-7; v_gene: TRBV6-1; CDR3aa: ASNPRDISYEQY
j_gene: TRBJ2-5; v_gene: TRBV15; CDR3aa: AASRDPGGEETQY
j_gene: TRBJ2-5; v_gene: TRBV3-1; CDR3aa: ASALAYFQETQY
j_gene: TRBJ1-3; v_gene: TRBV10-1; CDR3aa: ANGTNGNTIY
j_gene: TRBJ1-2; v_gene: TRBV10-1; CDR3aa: ASSEVGTGFYGYT
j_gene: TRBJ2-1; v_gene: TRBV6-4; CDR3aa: ASSDGSLGYNEQF
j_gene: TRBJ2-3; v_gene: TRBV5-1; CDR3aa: ASSLLISTDTQY
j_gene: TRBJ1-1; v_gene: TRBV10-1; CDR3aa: ASSEAHGSTEAF
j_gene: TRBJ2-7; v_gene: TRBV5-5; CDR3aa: ASSLVGLAGVDYEQY
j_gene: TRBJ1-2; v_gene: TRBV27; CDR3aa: ASGERQIYGYT
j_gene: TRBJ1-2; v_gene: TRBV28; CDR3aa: ASRQQGYYGYT
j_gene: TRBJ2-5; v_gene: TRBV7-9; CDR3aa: ASSPSTSRATQY
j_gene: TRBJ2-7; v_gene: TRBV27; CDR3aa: ASSLSIWAGTYEQY
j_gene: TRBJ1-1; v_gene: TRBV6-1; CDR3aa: ASSRQGISPNTEAF
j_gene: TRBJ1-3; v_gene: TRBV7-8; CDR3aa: ASSLAISGNTIY
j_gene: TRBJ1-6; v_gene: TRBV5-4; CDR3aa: AIGLSYNSPLH
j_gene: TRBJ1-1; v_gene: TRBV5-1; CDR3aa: ASSLTGEGTEAF
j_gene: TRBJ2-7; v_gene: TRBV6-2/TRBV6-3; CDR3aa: ASSRLSYEQY
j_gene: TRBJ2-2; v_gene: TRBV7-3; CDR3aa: ASSWDRAGELF
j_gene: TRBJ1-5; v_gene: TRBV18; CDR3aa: ASSPLGGVGQPQH
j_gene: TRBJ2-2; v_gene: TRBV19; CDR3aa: ASSSLGRAPSGELF
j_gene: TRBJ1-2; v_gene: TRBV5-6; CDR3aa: ASSPGGGTVNYGYT
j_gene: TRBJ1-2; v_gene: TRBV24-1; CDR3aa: AIEDRSYGYT
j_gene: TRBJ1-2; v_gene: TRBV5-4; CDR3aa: ASSSPVRANYGYT
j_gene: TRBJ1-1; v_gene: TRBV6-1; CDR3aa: ASRREAVNTEAF
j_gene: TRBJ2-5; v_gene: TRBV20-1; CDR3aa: SAGRQERTQY
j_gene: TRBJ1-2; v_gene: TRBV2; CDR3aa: ASSADRGFAYGYT
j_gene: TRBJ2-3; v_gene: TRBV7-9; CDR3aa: ASSLLAGGNTDTQY
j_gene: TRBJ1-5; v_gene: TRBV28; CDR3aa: ASSFGSYSNQPQH
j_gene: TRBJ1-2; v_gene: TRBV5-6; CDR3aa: ASSLRGTLNYGYT
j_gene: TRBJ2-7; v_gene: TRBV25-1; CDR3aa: ASSPGTGFPYEQY
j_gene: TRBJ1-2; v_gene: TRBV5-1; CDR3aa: ASSLGSLYGYT
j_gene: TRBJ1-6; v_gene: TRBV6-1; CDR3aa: ASSVGRGTSPLH
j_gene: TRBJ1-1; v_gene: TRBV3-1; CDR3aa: ASSPDSRTEAF
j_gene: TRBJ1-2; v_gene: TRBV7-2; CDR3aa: ASSYTGPGYGYT
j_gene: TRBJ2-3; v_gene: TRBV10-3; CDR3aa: ATQPLSGTDTQY